These 15 T cell receptor beta chains came from one sample sequenced in a study of T cell responses to AZD1222 COVID-19 vaccine. Produced via immunoSEQ multiplex PCR; TCRdb's table is partial and in-frame only. The table has approximately 94,000 clones, 80% to 90% seen once. The source material was peripheral blood, sampled on day 0 of MenACWY control vaccination. The receptors originated from an adult in good health.

The chain links TRBV4-3 to TRBJ2-2; 7 bases are a match to TRBD1. CDR1 and CDR2 (germline): LGHNA, YSLEER. The ends lost 2 bases at V and 5 bases at J; junction bases unmatched: 5. This CDR3 spans 15 amino acids. CDR3 sequence: CASSQSGQATGELFF. The CDR3 DNA is TGCGCCAGCAGCCAAAGCGGACAGGCGACCGGGGAGCTGTTTTTT.

The chain uses TRBV7-8 and TRBJ1-5, with 7 bases aligning to TRBD1. The length of the CDR3 is 15 residues. V was pared by 3 bases and J by 7 bases, with 9 bases of the junction left unmatched. Germline values: CDR1 SGHVS, CDR2 FQNEAQ. The chain's CDR3 is CASSFSAQGGQPQHF. The CDR3 coding sequence is TGTGCCAGCAGCTTTTCGGCTCAGGGGGGACAGCCCCAGCATTTT.

The chain carries TRBV7-2 and TRBJ1-1; 11 positions agree with TRBD1. V lost 5 bases and J lost 0; bases outside the gene matches: 5. This CDR3 has 16 residues. Germline V gene lookup returns CDR1 SGHTA and CDR2 FQGNSA. CDR3 nucleotides: TGTGCCAGCAGCATGGACAGGGGGCTTATGAACACTGAAGCTTTCTTT. It yields the protein CASSMDRGLMNTEAFF. Full variable domain (outside the CDR3, taken from reference TRBV7-2 and TRBJ1-1): GAGVSQSPSNKVTEKGKDVELRCDPISGHTALYWYRQSLGQGLEFLIYFQGNSAPDKSGLPSDRFSAERTGGSVSTLTIQRTQQEDSAVYLCASSMDRGLMNTEAFFGQGTRLTVV.

The chain couples TRBV6-1 to TRBJ2-7; D perhaps matches TRBD1 (6 bases). The germline V and J ends were trimmed by 2 bases and 0 bases, with 17 bases remaining between them. The CDR3 length is 17 residues. CDR1 and CDR2 (germline): MNHNS, SASEGT. The CDR3 DNA sequence: TGTGCCAGCAGTGAAACAAGCCTATGGACAGTCTCCTACGAGCAGTACTTC. Protein: CASSETSLWTVSYEQYF.

V and J are TRBV29-1 and TRBJ2-5; no firm D call. The CDR3 loop spans 12 amino acids. Germline V gene sequence: CDR1 SQVTM, CDR2 ANQGSEA. Trimming took 1 base from V and 5 from J, leaving 8 bases between them. The CDR3 region has the DNA TGCAGCGTTGAAGGGTTCGGGGAGACCCAGTACTTC. Encoded protein: CSVEGFGETQYF.

This chain uses TRBV19 with TRBJ1-5; 9 nucleotides line up with TRBD1. Germline trimming cut 5 bases from V and 2 bases from J; bases unmatched to any gene: 22. The CDR3 is made up of 21 amino acids. The germline CDR1 and CDR2 sequences are LNHDA and SQIVND (reference sequence). This chain's CDR3 is CASSSETGTGLWDMGNQPQHF. CDR3 nucleotide sequence: TGTGCCAGTAGTTCTGAAACCGGGACAGGGTTATGGGACATGGGCAATCAGCCCCAGCATTTT.

This chain uses TRBV12-5 with TRBJ1-1; no clear D gene. Germline CDR1 LGHNT, CDR2 FRNRAP. V lost 7 bases to trimming and J lost 12 bases, with 21 bases between them. The CDR3 extends over 13 amino acids. The CDR3 DNA reads TGTGCTAGTGTTGGGGAAGAGGTAGAAGAAACTTTCTTT. It encodes CASVGEEVEETFF.

The chain uses TRBV19 and TRBJ2-5; 9 bases match TRBD2. The germline gives CDR1 LNHDA, CDR2 SQIVND (reference sequence). The trim removed 3 bases at V and 5 bases at J, leaving 1 base unmatched. The CDR3 consists of 13 residues. The CDR3 DNA sequence: TGTGCCAGTAGTATTCTAGCGGGGGAGACCCAGTACTTC. Translated: CASSILAGETQYF.

V gene TRBV5-4 combines with J gene TRBJ2-7; unclear D gene. The germline V gene encodes CDR1 SGHNT and CDR2 YYREEE (reference sequence). CDR3 length: 12 amino acids. The ends were cut back, 9 bases at V and 2 bases at J, with 12 bases in the middle. CDR3 in amino acids: CATKGIPYEQYF. DNA of the CDR3: TGTGCCACCAAGGGAATCCCCTACGAGCAGTACTTC.

This clone was detected once. The chain carries TRBV11-1 and TRBJ1-3; D may be TRBD1 (6 bases). The germline CDR1 and CDR2 sequences are SGHAT and FQDESV (reference sequence). Trimming pared 4 bases from V and 5 bases from J, leaving 18 bases between. CDR3 size: 16 residues. This CDR3 reads CASSSGGGLARNTIYF. The CDR3 DNA reads TGTGCCAGCAGCTCTGGGGGGGGGCTCGCTCGAAACACCATATATTTT.

This sequence joins TRBV6-5 and TRBJ1-1; D not certain. CDR1 MNHEY and CDR2 SVGAGI come from the germline V gene. The CDR3 spans 13 residues. V was clipped by 1 base and J by 7 bases, with 10 bases between them. The CDR3 here is CASSYLGGDEAFF. In DNA, the CDR3 is TGTGCCAGCAGTTACTTGGGCGGGGATGAAGCTTTCTTT.

The V gene is TRBV5-1, the J gene TRBJ2-2; 7 positions match TRBD1. Germline values: CDR1 SGHRS, CDR2 YFSETQ. V trimming: 4 bases; J trimming: 2 bases; junction bases outside the gene matches: 5. The CDR3 totals 15 residues. The CDR3 sequence: CASSRGQLNTGELFF. CDR3 DNA: TGCGCCAGCAGCAGGGGACAGCTTAACACCGGGGAGCTGTTTTTT.

This clone turned up a few times. The DNA of the CDR3 is TGTGCCATCACAAGAGGGGGACAGAACACTGAAGCTTTCTTT. It yields the protein CAITRGGQNTEAFF. The rearrangement joins TRBV10-3 to TRBJ1-1; possible D gene TRBD1, 6 bases. CDR1 ENHRY and CDR2 SYGVKD come from the germline V gene. The CDR3 is 14 residues long. The V end was cut by 7 bases, the J end by 1 base, with 13 bases between.

The sample holds a few counts of this clone. The rearrangement joins TRBV19 to TRBJ1-2; 10 nucleotides match TRBD1. The J segment lost 8 bases and the V segment lost 8 bases, leaving 2 bases of the junction unmatched. The CDR3 consists of 11 residues. Per the germline V gene, CDR1 is LNHDA and CDR2 is SQIVND (reference sequence). Here the CDR3 DNA reads TGTGCCAGTTGGACAGGGGGAGGCTACACCTTC. This gives the protein CASWTGGGYTF.

The DNA of the CDR3 is TGCGCCAGCAGCCCACCCCTACAGGCCGCATACGAGCAGTACTTC. It specifies CASSPPLQAAYEQYF. V and J are TRBV5-1 and TRBJ2-7; D might be TRBD1 (5 bases). Germline V gives CDR1 SGHRS, CDR2 YFSETQ. V lost 4 bases, J lost 4 bases, and 18 bases lay in between. This CDR3 comprises 15 residues.